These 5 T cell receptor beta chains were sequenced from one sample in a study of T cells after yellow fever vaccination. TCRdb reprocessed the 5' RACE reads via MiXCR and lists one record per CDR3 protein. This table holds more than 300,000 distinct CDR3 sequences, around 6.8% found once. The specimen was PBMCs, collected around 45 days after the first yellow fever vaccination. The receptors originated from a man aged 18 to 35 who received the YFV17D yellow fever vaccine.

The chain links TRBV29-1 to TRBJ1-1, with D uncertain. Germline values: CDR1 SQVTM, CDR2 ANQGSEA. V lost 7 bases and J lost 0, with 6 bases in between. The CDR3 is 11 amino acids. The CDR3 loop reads CSAGLNTEAFF. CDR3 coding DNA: TGCAGCGCTGGTTTGAACACTGAAGCTTTCTTT.

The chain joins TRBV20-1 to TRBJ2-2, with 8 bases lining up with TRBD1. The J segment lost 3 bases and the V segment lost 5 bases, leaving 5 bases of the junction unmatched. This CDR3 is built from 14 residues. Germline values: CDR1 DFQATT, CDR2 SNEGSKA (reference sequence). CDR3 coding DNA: TGCAGTGCTGCCAGGGGGCAAGACACCGGGGAGCTGTTTTTT. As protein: CSAARGQDTGELFF.

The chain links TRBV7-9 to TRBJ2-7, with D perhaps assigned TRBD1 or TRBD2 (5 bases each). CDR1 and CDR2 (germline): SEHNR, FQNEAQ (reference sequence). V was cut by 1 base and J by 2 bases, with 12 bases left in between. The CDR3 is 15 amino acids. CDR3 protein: CASSLDGGSTYEQYF. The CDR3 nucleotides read TGTGCCAGCAGCTTAGATGGGGGTTCTACCTACGAGCAGTACTTC.

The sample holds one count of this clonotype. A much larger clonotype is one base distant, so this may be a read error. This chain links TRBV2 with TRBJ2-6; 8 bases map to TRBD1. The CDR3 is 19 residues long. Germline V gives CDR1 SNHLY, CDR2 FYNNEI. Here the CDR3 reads CASGELRTGSNSGANVLTF. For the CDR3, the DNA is TGTGCCAGCGGTGAGCTTCGGACAGGGTCAAACTCTGGGGCCAACGTCCTGACTTTC.

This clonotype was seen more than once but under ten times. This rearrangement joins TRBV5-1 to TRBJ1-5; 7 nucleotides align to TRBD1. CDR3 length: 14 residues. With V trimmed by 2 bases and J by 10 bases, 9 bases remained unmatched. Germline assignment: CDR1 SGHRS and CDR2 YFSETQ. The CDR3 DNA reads TGCGCCAGCAGCTTAACTTTAACAGGGGACCCCCAGCATTTT. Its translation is CASSLTLTGDPQHF. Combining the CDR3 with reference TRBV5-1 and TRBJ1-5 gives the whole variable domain KAGVTQTPRYLIKTRGQQVTLSCSPISGHRSVSWYQQTPGQGLQFLFEYFSETQRNKGNFPGRFSGRQFSNSRSEMNVSTLELGDSALYLCASSLTLTGDPQHFGDGTRLSIL.